These T cell receptor beta chains were read from a single sample in a study of vaccination and CD4 T cells after COVID-19. TCRdb analysed the PCR reads with MiXCR anew, one entry per CDR3 protein. The sample yields under 20,000 distinct CDR3 sequences, over 60% seen once. Antigens for these TCRs are unknown. Sequenced material: CD4+ T cells from blood, cultured in vitro, taken after SARS-CoV-2 vaccination. The receptor set was obtained from a human donor who received a COVID-19 vaccine. CDR3s include the opening cysteine and the closing phenylalanine or tryptophan. D genes are given only for firm matches. The size field is filled for only some rows; it gives once, few, many or a size class.

TRBJ2-2	TRBV6-1	TRBD1	NA	TGTGCCAGCAGCAGGGACAGGGGGAATACCGGGGAGCTGTTTTTT	CASSRDRGNTGELFF
TRBJ1-1	TRBV12-3/TRBV12-4	NA	NA	TGTGCCAGCACCGGGGACACTGAAGCTTTCTTT	CASTGDTEAFF
TRBJ1-6	TRBV6-1	TRBD1	NA	TGTGCCACGGCACAGGCACAGGGGGAAAATTCACCCCTCCACTTT	CATAQAQGENSPLHF
TRBJ1-6	TRBV20-1	TRBD1	NA	TGCAGTGCTACCCAGGGGGCCGAGGGTAATTCACCCCTCCACTTT	CSATQGAEGNSPLHF
TRBJ1-1	TRBV20-1	NA	NA	TGCAGTGCTAGAAGGGTCCCAGGGGCTTTCTTT	CSARRVPGAFF
TRBJ1-1	TRBV7-9	NA	NA	TGTGCCAGCAGCTTGGGGGGCCAGCTCGCTTTCTTT	CASSLGGQLAFF
TRBJ1-2	TRBV20-1	NA	NA	TGCAGTGCTAGAAAGGACAGCTATGGCTACACCTTC	CSARKDSYGYTF
TRBJ2-7	TRBV27	TRBD1	NA	TGTGCCAGCAGGGGGACAGTCTCCTACGAGCAGTACTTC	CASRGTVSYEQYF
TRBJ1-5	TRBV20-1	TRBD1	NA	TGCAGTGCTAGGGCTCCGACAGGGGGCAATCAGCCCCAGCATTTT	CSARAPTGGNQPQHF
TRBJ1-5	TRBV19	TRBD1	NA	TGTGCCAGTAGTCCGGACAGGATAAATCAGCCCCAGCATTTT	CASSPDRINQPQHF
TRBJ2-4	TRBV6-2/TRBV6-3	NA	NA	TGTGCCAGCAGTTGGCTAATGGGGGCCAAAAACATTCAGTACTTC	CASSWLMGAKNIQYF
TRBJ1-6	TRBV6-1	TRBD1	NA	TGTGCCAGCAGCAGACAGGGGAAAAGCTCACCCCTCCACTTT	CASSRQGKSSPLHF
TRBJ1-4	TRBV19	NA	NA	TGTGCCAGTACCCCAAGGGACGGGTATAATGAAAAACTGTTTTTT	CASTPRDGYNEKLFF
TRBJ1-5	TRBV6-1	TRBD1	NA	TGTGCCAGCAGCCGACAGGGCGGCAATCAGCCCCAGCATTTT	CASSRQGGNQPQHF
TRBJ1-6	TRBV5-4	NA	few	TGTGCCAGCAGCTTGGTCGGGACGCTTAATTCACCCCTCCACTTT	CASSLVGTLNSPLHF
TRBJ2-7	TRBV11-2	TRBD1	NA	TGTGCCAGCAGCCCAACGACAGGGCGCTACGAGCAGTACTTC	CASSPTTGRYEQYF
TRBJ1-2	TRBV20-1	NA	NA	TGCAGTGCTAGAGATTGGGGAGGGGGAGCTAACTATGGCTACACCTTC	CSARDWGGGANYGYTF
TRBJ1-2	TRBV27	NA	NA	TGTGCCAGCAGTTTAAGGAGGACAGAACGATATGGCTATGGCTACACCTTC	CASSLRRTERYGYGYTF
TRBJ1-6	TRBV6-1	NA	NA	TGTGCCAGCAGCCCTACCGGGGGACGAAATTCACCCCTCCACTTT	CASSPTGGRNSPLHF
TRBJ1-5	TRBV2	TRBD1	NA	TGTGCCAGCCGCCCGGACAGGGGAAGCAATCAGCCCCAGCATTTT	CASRPDRGSNQPQHF
TRBJ1-2	TRBV6-1	NA	NA	TGTGCCAGCAGCGAACGCTCGCGGGGTGGCTACACCTTC	CASSERSRGGYTF
TRBJ1-6	TRBV12-3/TRBV12-4	NA	NA	TGTGCCAGCAGTTTTGTAGGTGATTCACCCCTCCACTTT	CASSFVGDSPLHF
TRBJ1-3	TRBV12-3/TRBV12-4	NA	once	TGTGCCAGCACCCAACAGGGACTCCCTGGAAACACCATATATTTT	CASTQQGLPGNTIYF
TRBJ1-2	TRBV4-2	NA	NA	TGTGCCAGCAGCCAAGGGGGGGAAGGGACCCACTATGGCTACACCTTC	CASSQGGEGTHYGYTF
TRBJ2-1	TRBV7-3	TRBD2	NA	TGTGCCAGCAGTAAGTCGGGACTAGCGGGTAGCTCCTACAATGAGCAGTTCTTC	CASSKSGLAGSSYNEQFF
TRBJ1-5	TRBV7-9	TRBD1	NA	TGTGCCAGCAGCTTAGCGAAGAGGACAGGCAATTTT	CASSLAKRTGNF
TRBJ2-3	TRBV19	NA	NA	TGTGCCAGTAGTTCAGGGTATGGCACAGATACGCAGTATTTT	CASSSGYGTDTQYF
TRBJ1-1	TRBV20-1	NA	NA	TGCAGTGCTAGATCGGGGGCTCCTGAAGCTTTCTTT	CSARSGAPEAFF
TRBJ2-5	TRBV5-1	TRBD2	NA	TGCGCCAGCAGCTTCGGCTCTAGCGGGGGAGAAGAGACCCAGTACTTC	CASSFGSSGGEETQYF
TRBJ1-2	TRBV11-2	NA	NA	TGTGCCAGCAGCCTGACCCTCAACTATGGCTACACCTTC	CASSLTLNYGYTF
TRBJ2-2	TRBV5-1	NA	medium-sized	TGCGCCAGCAGCTTGCTTCTGAGCGGAGTTAACACCGGGGAGCTGTTTTTT	CASSLLLSGVNTGELFF
TRBJ1-5	TRBV27	NA	NA	TGTGCCAGCAGTACCACTACTTCAGGGCGGGGCAATCAGCCCCAGCATTTT	CASSTTTSGRGNQPQHF
TRBJ1-5	TRBV2	TRBD1	NA	TGTGCCAGCAGTCCTCGGACAGGGCGCAATCAGCCCCAGCATTTT	CASSPRTGRNQPQHF
TRBJ1-4	TRBV7-9	NA	NA	TGTGCCAGCAGCTCCAGGGTACTTGGGGAAAAACTGTTTTTT	CASSSRVLGEKLFF